The 27 T cell receptor beta chains in this list originate from one sample, sequenced in a study of T cells in Graves' hyperthyroidism and ophthalmopathy. Amplified regions were TCR beta CDR3 sequences from RNA transcripts. Using the HTBI primer set, a first-round RT-PCR was run on the TCR CDR3. TCRdb called the multiplex PCR reads again in MiXCR, with one record for every CDR3 protein. Of fewer than 350,000 distinct CDR3 sequences listed, around a fifth are singletons. The sequencing input was blood. These TCRs come from a man aged 50 to 59 with Graves' ophthalmopathy.

This chain uses TRBV30 with TRBJ1-2; D unclear. V lost 2 bases, J lost 4 bases, and 11 bases lay in between. Germline V lookup: CDR1 GTSNPN, CDR2 SVGIG (reference sequence). The CDR3 has 13 amino acids. CDR3 sequence (DNA): TGTGCCTGGAGTCCCGAAAGGATCTATGGCTACACCTTC. Protein product: CAWSPERIYGYTF.

The chain uses TRBV6-5 and TRBJ2-7; a weak D match, TRBD1 (5 bases). CDR3 length: 18 residues. The V gene lost 2 bases and the J gene lost 2 bases, with 22 bases spanning the gap. CDR1 and CDR2 from the germline V gene are MNHEY and SVGAGI. The CDR3 region has the DNA TGTGCCAGCAGTTACCAGTTCCAGGGAACCAAATACCCCTACGAGCAGTACTTC. It specifies CASSYQFQGTKYPYEQYF.

This clonotype was observed a handful of times. V gene TRBV5-1 combines with J gene TRBJ2-5; D is uncertain. The V end lost 1 base, the J end lost 2 bases, and 9 bases lay between the germline ends. CDR3 length equals 14 residues. Germline lookup yields CDR1 SGHRS and CDR2 YFSETQ. This chain's CDR3 is CASSLFPGQETQYF. The CDR3, as DNA: TGCGCCAGCAGCTTGTTCCCAGGTCAAGAGACCCAGTACTTC.

This chain connects TRBV7-9 to TRBJ2-5, with no clear D. Germline CDR1 reads SEHNR; CDR2 reads FQNEAQ (reference sequence). This CDR3 has 15 residues. V was pared by 4 bases and J by 4 bases, with 16 bases between. The CDR3 loop is CASSSPFGTRETQYF. As DNA, the CDR3 is TGTGCCAGCAGCTCCCCCTTCGGTACTCGAGAGACCCAGTACTTC.

The table lists this clonotype with a few counts. The CDR3 DNA sequence: TGCAGTGCTAGAGATGGGCCACCCACAGATACGCAGTATTTT. This sequence encodes CSARDGPPTDTQYF. V gene TRBV20-1 combines with J gene TRBJ2-3; no clear D gene. This CDR3 comprises 14 residues. The V and J ends lost 0 bases and 2 bases respectively, with 9 bases between them. Germline CDR1 reads DFQATT; CDR2 reads SNEGSKA (reference sequence).

This clonotype was counted many times. The chain joins TRBV11-3 to TRBJ2-5, with 13 bases fitting TRBD2. The CDR3 is 15 residues long. Germline V gene sequence: CDR1 SGHNT, CDR2 YENEEA. Trimming removed 5 bases from V and 4 bases from J; junction bases left unmatched: 4. The CDR3 DNA reads TGTGCCAGCAGCCGCACTAGCGGGAGGGGAGAGACCCAGTACTTC. Its protein product is CASSRTSGRGETQYF.

The V and J genes are TRBV7-2 and TRBJ1-5; D might be TRBD1 (6 bases). Germline loops: CDR1 SGHTA, CDR2 FQGNSA. The CDR3 runs 12 residues. Trimming stripped 4 bases from V and 5 bases from J, with 6 bases between. The CDR3 DNA sequence: TGTGCCAGCAGCTGGACAGATCAGCCCCAGCATTTT. This gives the protein CASSWTDQPQHF.

The chain links TRBV28 to TRBJ2-7; either TRBD1 or TRBD2 may fit D (6 bases each). V lost 8 bases to trimming and J lost 5 bases, with 13 bases between them. The germline CDR1 and CDR2 sequences are MDHEN and SYDVKM. The CDR3 is 12 residues long. CDR3 sequence (DNA): TGTGCCAGCTTTTCGGGGGCCCACGAGCAGTACTTC. This gives the protein CASFSGAHEQYF. The complete variable domain, with remaining parts taken from reference TRBV28 and TRBJ2-7, reads DVKVTQSSRYLVKRTGEKVFLECVQDMDHENMFWYRQDPGLGLRLIYFSYDVKMKEKGDIPEGYSVSREKKERFSLILESASTNQTSMYLCASFSGAHEQYFGPGTRLTVT.

At least ten counts were recorded for this clonotype. V usage is TRBV6-6 and J usage is TRBJ2-7; no clear D. The CDR3 has 14 residues. Trimming took off 2 bases at V and 3 bases at J, with 11 bases between the two ends. CDR1 is MNHNY, CDR2 SVGAGI, per germline (reference sequence). CDR3 region: CASSYGPVGYEQYF. The CDR3 DNA reads TGTGCCAGCAGTTACGGCCCCGTCGGCTACGAGCAGTACTTC.

J is TRBJ2-5 and V is TRBV9, with D possibly TRBD2 on 5 matching bases. Germline CDR1 and CDR2: SGDLS and YYNGEE. The CDR3 totals 14 residues. Trimming stripped 0 bases from V and 4 bases from J, with 10 bases between. The CDR3: CASSVEGGRETQYF. The CDR3 nucleotides are TGTGCCAGCAGCGTAGAAGGTGGGAGAGAGACCCAGTACTTC.

A few counts support this clonotype. The chain is built from TRBV20-1 and TRBJ1-2; D might be TRBD1 (5 bases). The CDR3 spans 10 residues. The germline V gene has CDR1 DFQATT and CDR2 SNEGSKA (reference sequence). The CDR3 is CSVLRDGYTF. The CDR3 DNA sequence: TGCAGCGTCCTCCGGGACGGCTACACCTTC.

This chain uses TRBV24-1 with TRBJ1-5; D possibly corresponds to TRBD1 (5 bases). The V end was cut by 12 bases, the J end by 2 bases, with 10 bases between. The CDR3 has 12 amino acids. CDR1 KGHDR and CDR2 SFDVKD come from the germline V gene. In nucleotides, the CDR3 is TGTGCCGTAGGGGAAGGCAATCAGCCCCAGCATTTT. Its translation is CAVGEGNQPQHF.

This clonotype came up a few times. The CDR3 protein is CASSHLADNSYEQYF. The CDR3 nucleotides read TGCGCCAGCAGCCACCTAGCGGATAACTCCTACGAGCAGTACTTC. This chain connects TRBV4-1 to TRBJ2-7; TRBD2 aligns across 7 bases. The length of the CDR3 is 15 residues. In germline, CDR1 is MGHRA, CDR2 YSYEKL. Unmatched junction bases numbered 5, after V lost 3 bases and J lost 0 bases.

Only a few counts were recorded for this clonotype. J is TRBJ2-3 and V is TRBV5-1, with D perhaps given as TRBD1 or TRBD2 (5 bases each). The CDR3 loop spans 16 amino acids. Trimming left V 4 bases short and J 3 bases short, with 18 bases between. Germline CDR1 and CDR2: SGHRS and YFSETQ. The CDR3: CASSPGTVSNTDTQYF. The CDR3 DNA sequence: TGCGCCAGCAGCCCTGGGACGGTTTCTAATACAGATACGCAGTATTTT.

This clonotype was detected ten times or more. The CDR3: CASSLDSGSRTDTQYF. CDR3 coding DNA: TGTGCCAGCAGCTTAGATAGCGGGAGTAGGACAGATACGCAGTATTTT. The chain uses TRBV7-8 and TRBJ2-3; 9 bases are shared with TRBD2. CDR3 length equals 16 residues. V gave up 1 base and J gave up 3 bases; unmatched junction bases: 5. Germline loops: CDR1 SGHVS, CDR2 FQNEAQ.

This clonotype was detected ten times or more. V gene TRBV20-1 combines with J gene TRBJ2-1, with D uncertain. Germline loops: CDR1 DFQATT, CDR2 SNEGSKA (reference sequence). This CDR3 has 12 amino acids. Between the trimmed V and J ends, which lost 5 bases and 4 bases, there was a span of 9 bases. CDR3 in amino acids: CSAETDYNEQFF. The CDR3, as DNA: TGCAGTGCTGAGACCGATTACAATGAGCAGTTCTTC.

This clonotype was seen ten or more times. The chain carries TRBV27 and TRBJ2-1; possible D gene TRBD1, 5 bases. In germline, CDR1 is MNHEY, CDR2 SMNVEV (reference sequence). This CDR3 has 13 amino acids. Trimming cost V 9 bases and J 6 bases, with 15 bases left between them. CDR3 nucleotide sequence: TGTGCCAGAACGATTGGACACCCCAATGAGCAGTTCTTC. Amino acid sequence: CARTIGHPNEQFF.

This clonotype was seen a handful of times. The chain employs TRBV9 and TRBJ1-5; no definite D call. The CDR3 sequence is 14 residues long. V lost 4 bases and J lost 0, with 8 bases in between. The germline CDR1 and CDR2 sequences are SGDLS and YYNGEE. The CDR3 reads CASSREGSNQPQHF. Written as DNA, the CDR3 is TGTGCCAGCAGCCGGGAGGGTAGCAATCAGCCCCAGCATTTT.

This clonotype was observed a single time. The chain carries TRBV20-1 and TRBJ1-2, with TRBD1 matching 8 bases. V gave up 6 bases and J gave up 5 bases; unmatched junction bases: 5. This CDR3 comprises 12 residues. CDR1 and CDR2 from the germline V gene are DFQATT and SNEGSKA (reference sequence). CDR3 in amino acids: CSADRGLYGYTF. CDR3 bases: TGCAGTGCAGACAGGGGTTTATATGGCTACACCTTC.

This clonotype was found many times. The chain joins TRBV12-3 or TRBV12-4 to TRBJ2-3; TRBD2 agrees at 9 bases. This CDR3 has 15 amino acids. V shed 3 bases and J 4 bases; nucleotides not matched to a gene: 5. DNA for the CDR3: TGTGCCAGCAGTTTTGGGTTAGCGGGAGCAGATACGCAGTATTTT. Residues: CASSFGLAGADTQYF.

This clonotype was recorded at least ten times. The rearrangement links TRBV3-1 to TRBJ2-3; perhaps TRBD1 as D (6 bases). V lost 1 base, J lost 2 bases, and 13 bases lay in between. The CDR3 extends over 16 amino acids. CDR1 LGHDT and CDR2 YNNKEL come from the germline V gene (reference sequence). The chain's CDR3 is CASSQGAGTPTDTQYF. The CDR3 DNA sequence: TGTGCCAGCAGCCAAGGCGCCGGGACACCCACAGATACGCAGTATTTT.

This chain joins TRBV7-9 and TRBJ2-1; 11 nucleotides agree with TRBD2. CDR3 length equals 17 residues. Germline V lookup: CDR1 SEHNR, CDR2 FQNEAQ (reference sequence). V was clipped by 3 bases and J by 0 bases; unmatched bases: 4. The CDR3 spells CASSFGGLAGSYNEQFF. The CDR3 DNA follows: TGTGCCAGCAGCTTCGGCGGACTAGCGGGCTCCTACAATGAGCAGTTCTTC.

A few counts support this clonotype. The chain carries TRBV6-5 and TRBJ2-7; D is unclear. This CDR3 comprises 13 residues. V gave up 0 bases and J gave up 2 bases, with 5 bases separating them. Germline CDR1 reads MNHEY; CDR2 reads SVGAGI. The CDR3 sequence is CASSYSRTYEQYF. The CDR3 nucleotides read TGTGCCAGCAGTTACTCACGAACCTACGAGCAGTACTTC.

Comments on this clonotype: A much larger clone lies a single base off, so this may be a read error. The rearrangement joins TRBV7-2 to TRBJ1-5, with 9 positions matching TRBD1. Germline CDR1 is SGHTA and CDR2 is FQGNSA. The CDR3 loop spans 17 amino acids. The CDR3, as DNA: TGTGCCAGCAGCGTAGCGCCCCCGGACAGGGGAAATCAGCCCCAGCATTTT. Protein product: CASSVAPPDRGNQPQHF.

This clonotype showed up just a few times. The chain employs TRBV27 and TRBJ2-1; D may be TRBD1 (6 bases). V was trimmed by 4 bases and J by 8 bases, leaving 18 bases between them. The V gene's germline CDR1 is MNHEY and CDR2 SMNVEV (reference sequence). This CDR3 contains 15 residues. The CDR3 here is CASSWGQGGSDEQFF. CDR3 coding DNA: TGTGCCAGCAGTTGGGGGCAGGGTGGAAGCGATGAGCAGTTCTTC.

This clonotype was detected ten times or more. The chain joins TRBV6-5 to TRBJ1-2; the D is unclear. Germline CDR1 and CDR2: MNHEY and SVGAGI. V lost 2 bases to trimming and J lost 4 bases, with 11 bases between them. This CDR3 contains 14 residues. The CDR3 sequence is CASSYRLGIYGYTF. The CDR3 bases are TGTGCCAGCAGTTACCGCTTGGGGATCTATGGCTACACCTTC.

This clonotype was counted at least ten times. This chain joins TRBV3-1 and TRBJ2-7, with 11 nucleotides matching TRBD2. The V and J ends lost 6 bases and 5 bases, in that order; junction bases with no gene match: 9. CDR1 and CDR2 (germline): LGHDT, YNNKEL (reference sequence). This CDR3 is built from 15 residues. The CDR3 DNA reads as TGTGCCAGCAGTCACCTTCCGGGACTAGCGGACGAGCAGTACTTC. Translation: CASSHLPGLADEQYF.